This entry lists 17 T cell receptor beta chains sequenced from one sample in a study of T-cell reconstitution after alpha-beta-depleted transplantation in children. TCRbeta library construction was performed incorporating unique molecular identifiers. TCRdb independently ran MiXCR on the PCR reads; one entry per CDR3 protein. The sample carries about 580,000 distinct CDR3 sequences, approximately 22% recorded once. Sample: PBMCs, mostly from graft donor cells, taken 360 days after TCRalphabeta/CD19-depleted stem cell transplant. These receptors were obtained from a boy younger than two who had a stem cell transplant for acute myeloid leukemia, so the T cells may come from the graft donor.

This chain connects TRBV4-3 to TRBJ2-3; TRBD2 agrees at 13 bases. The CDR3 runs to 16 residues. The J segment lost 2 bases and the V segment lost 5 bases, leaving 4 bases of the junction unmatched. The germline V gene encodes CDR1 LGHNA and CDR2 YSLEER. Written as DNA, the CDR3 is TGCGCCAGCAGCTCAGGACTAGCGGGGGTCACAGATACGCAGTATTTT. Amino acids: CASSSGLAGVTDTQYF.

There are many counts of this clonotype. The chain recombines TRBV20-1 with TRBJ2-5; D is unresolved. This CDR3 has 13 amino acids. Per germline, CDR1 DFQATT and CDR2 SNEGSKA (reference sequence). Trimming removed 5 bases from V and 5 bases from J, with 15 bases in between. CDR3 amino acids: CSAALPGSETQYF. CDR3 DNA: TGCAGTGCTGCCCTCCCGGGTAGCGAGACCCAGTACTTC.

The CDR3: CSASRLTNEQFF. Written as DNA, the CDR3 is TGCAGTGCTAGTAGACTAACCAATGAGCAGTTCTTC. The rearrangement links TRBV20-1 to TRBJ2-1, with a weak D call TRBD2 (5 bases). V was cut by 3 bases and J by 6 bases, with 9 bases left in between. The germline CDR1 and CDR2 sequences are DFQATT and SNEGSKA (reference sequence). The CDR3 length is 12 residues.

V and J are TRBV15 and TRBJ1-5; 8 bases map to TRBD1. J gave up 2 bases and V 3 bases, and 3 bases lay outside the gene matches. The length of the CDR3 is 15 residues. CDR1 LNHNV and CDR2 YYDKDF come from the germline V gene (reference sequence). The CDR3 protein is CATSRGQVGNQPQHF. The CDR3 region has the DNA TGTGCCACCAGCAGGGGACAGGTAGGCAATCAGCCCCAGCATTTT.

The CDR3 protein is CASSFGTGQYYEQYF. CDR3 bases: TGCGCCAGCAGCTTTGGAACAGGGCAATACTACGAGCAGTACTTC. The chain combines TRBV5-1 with TRBJ2-7; D is perhaps TRBD1 (6 bases). CDR1 is SGHRS and CDR2 is YFSETQ in the germline V gene. Trimming stripped 2 bases from V and 3 bases from J, with 15 bases between. The CDR3 has 15 amino acids.

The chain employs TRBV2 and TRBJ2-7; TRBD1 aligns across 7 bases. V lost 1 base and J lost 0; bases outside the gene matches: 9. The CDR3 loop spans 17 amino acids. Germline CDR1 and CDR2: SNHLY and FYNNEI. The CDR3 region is CASSEGPGDSSSYEQYF. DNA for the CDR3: TGTGCCAGCAGTGAAGGGCCAGGGGACAGCAGCTCCTACGAGCAGTACTTC. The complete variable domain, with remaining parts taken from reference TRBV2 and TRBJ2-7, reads EPEVTQTPSHQVTQMGQEVILRCVPISNHLYFYWYRQILGQKVEFLVSFYNNEISEKSEIFDDQFSVERPDGSNFTLKIRSTKLEDSAMYFCASSEGPGDSSSYEQYFGPGTRLTVT.

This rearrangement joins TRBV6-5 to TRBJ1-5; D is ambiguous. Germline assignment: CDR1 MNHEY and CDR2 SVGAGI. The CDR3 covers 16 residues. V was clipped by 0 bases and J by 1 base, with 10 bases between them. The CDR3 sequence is CASSYSMEKSNQPQHF. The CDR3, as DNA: TGTGCCAGCAGTTACTCGATGGAAAAGAGCAATCAGCCCCAGCATTTT.

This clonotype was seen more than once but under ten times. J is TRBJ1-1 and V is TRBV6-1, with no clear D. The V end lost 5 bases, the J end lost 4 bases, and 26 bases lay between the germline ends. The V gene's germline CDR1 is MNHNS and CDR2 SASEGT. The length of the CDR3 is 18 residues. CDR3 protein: CASSTRELRNRDVTEAFF. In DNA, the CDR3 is TGTGCCAGCAGTACACGGGAGTTAAGGAATCGAGATGTCACTGAAGCTTTCTTT.

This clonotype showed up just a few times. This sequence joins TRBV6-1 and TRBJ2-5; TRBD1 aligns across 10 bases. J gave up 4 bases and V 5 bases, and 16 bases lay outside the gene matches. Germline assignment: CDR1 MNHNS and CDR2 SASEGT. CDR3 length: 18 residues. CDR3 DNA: TGTGCCAGCAGTCTAAAATACACCGGGACAGGGGTTGGAGAGACCCAGTACTTC. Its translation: CASSLKYTGTGVGETQYF.

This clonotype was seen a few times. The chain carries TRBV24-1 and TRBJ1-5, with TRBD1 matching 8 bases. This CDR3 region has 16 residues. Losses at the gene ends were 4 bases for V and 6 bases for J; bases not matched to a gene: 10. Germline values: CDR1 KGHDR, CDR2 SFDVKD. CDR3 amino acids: CATSESDRGWSQPQHF. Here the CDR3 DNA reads TGTGCCACCAGTGAATCAGACAGGGGTTGGAGTCAGCCCCAGCATTTT.

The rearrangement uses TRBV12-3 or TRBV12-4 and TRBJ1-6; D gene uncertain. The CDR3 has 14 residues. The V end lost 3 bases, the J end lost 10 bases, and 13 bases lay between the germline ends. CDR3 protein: CASSLGKVPSPLHF. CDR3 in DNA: TGTGCCAGCAGTTTGGGCAAGGTCCCCTCACCCCTCCACTTT.

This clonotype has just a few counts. CDR3 DNA sequence: TGTGCCAGCAGTTACCGAGACAGGGGAACTGAAGCTTTCTTT. Its translation is CASSYRDRGTEAFF. The chain uses TRBV6-5 and TRBJ1-1; 8 bases line up with TRBD1. Trimming at V came to 2 bases and at J to 5 bases, leaving 4 bases not matched to a gene. The CDR3 is made up of 14 amino acids. CDR1 and CDR2 (germline): MNHEY, SVGAGI.

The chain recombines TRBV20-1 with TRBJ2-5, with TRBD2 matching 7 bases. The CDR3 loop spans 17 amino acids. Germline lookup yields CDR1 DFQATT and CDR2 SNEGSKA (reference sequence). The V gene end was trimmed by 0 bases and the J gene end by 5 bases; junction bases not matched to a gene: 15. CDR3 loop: CSARDLNNRGVRETQYF. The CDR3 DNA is TGCAGTGCTAGAGATCTTAACAACCGGGGGGTTCGTGAGACCCAGTACTTC.

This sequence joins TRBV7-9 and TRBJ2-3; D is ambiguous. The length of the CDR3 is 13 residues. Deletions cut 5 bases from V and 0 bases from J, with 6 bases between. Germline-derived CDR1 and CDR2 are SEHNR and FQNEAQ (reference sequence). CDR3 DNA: TGTGCCAGCAGCGCACATAGCACAGATACGCAGTATTTT. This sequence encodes CASSAHSTDTQYF.

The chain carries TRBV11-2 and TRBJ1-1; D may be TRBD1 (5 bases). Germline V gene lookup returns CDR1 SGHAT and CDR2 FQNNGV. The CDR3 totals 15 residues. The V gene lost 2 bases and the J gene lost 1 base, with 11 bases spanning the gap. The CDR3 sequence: CASSLTGTRNTEAFF. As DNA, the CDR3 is TGTGCCAGCAGCTTAACAGGTACGAGGAACACTGAAGCTTTCTTT. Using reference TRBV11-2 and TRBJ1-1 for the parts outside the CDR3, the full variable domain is EAGVAQSPRYKIIEKRQSVAFWCNPISGHATLYWYQQILGQGPKLLIQFQNNGVVDDSQLPKDRFSAERLKGVDSTLKIQPAKLEDSAVYLCASSLTGTRNTEAFFGQGTRLTVV.

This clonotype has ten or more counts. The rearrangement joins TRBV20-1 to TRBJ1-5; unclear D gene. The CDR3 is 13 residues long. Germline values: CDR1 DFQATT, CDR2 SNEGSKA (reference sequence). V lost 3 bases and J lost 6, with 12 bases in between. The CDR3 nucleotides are TGCAGTGCTAGCGGGGTTTCGGGTCAGCCCCAGCATTTT. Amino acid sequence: CSASGVSGQPQHF.

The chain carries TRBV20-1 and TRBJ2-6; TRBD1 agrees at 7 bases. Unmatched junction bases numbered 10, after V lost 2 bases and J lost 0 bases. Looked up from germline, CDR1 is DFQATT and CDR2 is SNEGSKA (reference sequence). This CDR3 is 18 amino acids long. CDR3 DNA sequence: TGCAGTGCTAGAACCCCACAGACAGGGAACTCTGGGGCCAACGTCCTGACTTTC. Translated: CSARTPQTGNSGANVLTF.